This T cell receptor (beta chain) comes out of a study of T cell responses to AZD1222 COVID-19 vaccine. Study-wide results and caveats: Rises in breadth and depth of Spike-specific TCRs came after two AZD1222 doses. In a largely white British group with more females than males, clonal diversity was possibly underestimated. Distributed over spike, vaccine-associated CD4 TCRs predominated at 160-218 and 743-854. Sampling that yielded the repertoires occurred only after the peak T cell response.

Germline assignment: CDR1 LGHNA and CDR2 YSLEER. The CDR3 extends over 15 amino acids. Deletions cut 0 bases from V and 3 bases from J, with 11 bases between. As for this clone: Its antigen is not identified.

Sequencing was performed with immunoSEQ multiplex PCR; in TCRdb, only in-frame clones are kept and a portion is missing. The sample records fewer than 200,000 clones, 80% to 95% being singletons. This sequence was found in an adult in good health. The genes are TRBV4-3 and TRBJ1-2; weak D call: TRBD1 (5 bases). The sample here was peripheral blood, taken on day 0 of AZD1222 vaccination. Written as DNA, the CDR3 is TGCGCCAGCAGCCAAGATGGCGACAGACACTATGGCTACACCTTC. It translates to CASSQDGDRHYGYTF.